This T cell receptor beta chain was captured in a study of blood T cell repertoires in COVID-19. Whole-study context: Specimens from acute and convalescent COVID-19 originated in the United States, Italy and Spain. The analysed material was cDNA or gDNA that came from T cells, B-cell-depleted T cells, or PBMCs.

V lost 4 bases and J 0 bases, leaving 15 bases between the germline ends. The germline CDR1 and CDR2 sequences are ENHRY and SYGVKD. CDR3 length equals 17 residues. As processed by the authors: Nucleated cell number was recorded as an estimate derived from reference gene primer amplification. Assay: immunoSEQ multiplex PCR; the TCRdb copy retains only in-frame clones and omits some. V, J and clone size derive from that table, while D and trimming were established from the DNA sequence. Of more than 85,000 clones in the sample, 85% to 90% were seen once. The clonotype originates from a human donor in a cohort sampled during active COVID-19. V and J are TRBV10-3 and TRBJ2-2; D may be TRBD1 (5 bases). Sequenced: peripheral blood. DNA of the CDR3: TGTGCCATCAGTGGATCCACCGACAGAACGAACACCGGGGAGCTGTTTTTT. It yields the protein CAISGSTDRTNTGELFF.